Described below is a single TCR beta chain sequence and its context. What it binds is unknown. Construction of the TCRbeta library involved unique molecular identifiers. TCRdb passed the PCR reads through MiXCR, listing each CDR3 protein once. Here the sample spans about 980,000 distinct CDR3 sequences, 25% to 35% being singletons. There are 15 residues in the CDR3. The V end was cut by 6 bases, the J end by 4 bases, with 15 bases between. Germline-derived CDR1 and CDR2 are MNHEY and SMNVEV (reference sequence). These data originate in a study of T-cell reconstitution after alpha-beta-depleted transplantation in children. Study-wide points: For some patients, TCRbeta diversity was high at day 60 because of recipient T cells and thymic progenitors that survived. Expanded graft clones numbering several hundred reportedly gave rise to alpha-beta T cells about two months after transplant.

V and J are TRBV27 and TRBJ2-2, with TRBD1 as a possible D gene (6 bases). The sequence came from a boy younger than two who had a stem cell transplant for SCID, so the T cells may come from the graft donor. This sample comprised PBMCs, mostly from graft donor cells, obtained 360 days after TCRalphabeta/CD19-depleted stem cell transplant. The CDR3 is CASSLDRSSTGELFF. CDR3 sequence (DNA): TGTGCCAGCAGCCTCGACAGGAGTTCCACCGGGGAGCTGTTTTTT.